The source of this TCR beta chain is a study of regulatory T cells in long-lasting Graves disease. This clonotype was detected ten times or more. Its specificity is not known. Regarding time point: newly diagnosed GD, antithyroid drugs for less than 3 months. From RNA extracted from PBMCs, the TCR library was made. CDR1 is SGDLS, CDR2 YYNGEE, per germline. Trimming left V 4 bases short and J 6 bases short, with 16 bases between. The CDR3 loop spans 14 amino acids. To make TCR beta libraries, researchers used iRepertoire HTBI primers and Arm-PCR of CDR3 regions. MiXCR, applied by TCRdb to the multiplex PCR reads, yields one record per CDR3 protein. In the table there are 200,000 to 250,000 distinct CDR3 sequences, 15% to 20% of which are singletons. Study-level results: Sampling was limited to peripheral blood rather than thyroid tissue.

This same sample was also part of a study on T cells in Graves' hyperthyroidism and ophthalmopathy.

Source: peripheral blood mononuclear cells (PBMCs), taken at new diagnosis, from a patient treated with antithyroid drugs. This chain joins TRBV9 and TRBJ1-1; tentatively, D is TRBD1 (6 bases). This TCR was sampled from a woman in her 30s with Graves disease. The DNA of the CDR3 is TGTGCCAGCAGCCAAGTAACAGGGAATTCTGAAGCTTTCTTT. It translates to CASSQVTGNSEAFF.